This TCR beta chain was identified during a study of T cell changes during pregnancy in multiple sclerosis. This clone has a handful of counts. Sequenced by immunoSEQ multiplex PCR; TCRdb stores in-frame clones only, minus some. Here the sample spans just over 55,000 clones, 75% to 95% being singletons. CDR3 length equals 12 residues. The germline gives CDR1 SEHNR, CDR2 FQNEAQ (reference sequence). Trimming cost V 6 bases and J 3 bases, with 8 bases left between them. The material sequenced was peripheral blood, taken after pregnancy. This chain joins TRBV7-9 and TRBJ1-1; tentatively, D is TRBD1 (6 bases). The TCR originated in a female donor in good health, enrolled as a control in a pregnancy study. The CDR3: CASSRQDTEAFF. CDR3 in DNA: TGTGCCAGCAGTCGACAGGACACTGAAGCTTTCTTT. The full variable domain, its missing parts supplied by reference TRBV7-9 and TRBJ1-1, is DTGVSQNPRHKITKRGQNVTFRCDPISEHNRLYWYRQTLGQGPEFLTYFQNEAQLEKSRLLSDRFSAERPKGSFSTLEIQRTEQGDSAMYLCASSRQDTEAFFGQGTRLTVV.